The T cell receptor beta chain described here comes from a study of T-cell reconstitution after alpha-beta-depleted transplantation in children. General observations from the study: Reportedly, alpha-beta T cells present about two months post-transplant originated from several hundred expanded clones of graft origin. Where some patients showed high TCRbeta diversity at day 60, it came from recipient T cells and thymic progenitors that had survived. Fresh T-cell production supplied most of the T-cell counts and diversity seen one year after transplant.

This clonotype occurred a few times. Its antigen is not identified. This CDR3 region has 16 residues. Trimming cost V 3 bases and J 5 bases, with 17 bases left between them. For TCRbeta, the library was prepared with unique molecular identifiers. TCRdb recomputed calls from the PCR reads with MiXCR, one row per CDR3 protein. This table holds about a million distinct CDR3 sequences, about 30% found once. The rearrangement joins TRBV12-3 or TRBV12-4 to TRBJ2-1; D may be TRBD1 (6 bases). The sequencing here drew on PBMCs, mostly from graft donor cells, taken 360 days after TCRalphabeta/CD19-depleted stem cell transplant. The sequence was collected from a boy less than two years old who had a stem cell transplant for SCID, so the T cells may come from the graft donor. CDR3 nucleotides: TGTGCCAGCAGTTTTGGCCTCGGGACACCAGACAATGAGCAGTTCTTC. Its protein is CASSFGLGTPDNEQFF.